These 14 T cell receptor beta chains came from one sample sequenced in a study of T cells after posttransplantation cyclophosphamide. Data came from immunoSEQ multiplex PCR; TCRdb stores just in-frame clones and leaves some out. Recorded here are some 40,000 clones, none singletons. The sample taken for sequencing was PBMCs. Every receptor here comes from a man aged 45-65 years in good health, CMV-negative, and a related stem cell transplant donor.

This chain links TRBV27 with TRBJ2-1, with TRBD2 identical over 10 bases. This CDR3 is 14 amino acids long. Germline V gives CDR1 MNHEY, CDR2 SMNVEV (reference sequence). V gave up 4 bases and J gave up 8 bases; unmatched junction bases: 5. CDR3: CASSSLAGVDEQFF. DNA for the CDR3: TGTGCCAGCAGTTCCCTAGCGGGAGTTGATGAGCAGTTCTTC.

This clone has a handful of counts. This chain links TRBV28 with TRBJ1-2, with 9 bases identical to TRBD1. After removal of 4 bases from V and 7 bases from J, the junction contained 10 bases not matched to a gene. Germline V gene lookup returns CDR1 MDHEN and CDR2 SYDVKM. This CDR3 has 15 residues. This CDR3 reads CASSSAGTGMSGYTF. The CDR3 nucleotides read TGTGCCAGCAGTTCCGCCGGGACAGGGATGTCTGGCTACACCTTC.

The chain employs TRBV7-3 and TRBJ2-3; 9 positions agree with TRBD1. This CDR3 contains 17 residues. Per the germline V gene, CDR1 is SGHTA and CDR2 is FQGTGA. The V gene end was trimmed by 5 bases and the J gene end by 7 bases; junction bases not matched to a gene: 16. CDR3 sequence reads: CASSQNPVQGAQNTQYF. The CDR3 nucleotides are TGTGCCAGCAGCCAAAACCCCGTACAGGGGGCGCAAAATACGCAGTATTTT.

The table lists this clone with many counts. V is TRBV7-9 and J is TRBJ2-1; 12 bases align to TRBD2. Germline trimming cut 5 bases from V and 9 bases from J; bases unmatched to any gene: 5. The CDR3 contains 14 residues. Germline lookup yields CDR1 SEHNR and CDR2 FQNEAQ (reference sequence). CDR3: CASSPGLAGIEQFF. The CDR3 nucleotides read TGTGCCAGCAGCCCTGGACTAGCGGGAATTGAGCAGTTCTTC.

In its sample, this clone was seen many times. The V and J genes are TRBV29-1 and TRBJ1-4; 10 bases fit TRBD1. CDR1 SQVTM and CDR2 ANQGSEA come from the germline V gene. V dropped 4 bases and J dropped 8; count of bases not matched to a gene: 7. CDR3 size: 14 residues. CDR3 sequence: CSVAIGTGVEKLFF. As DNA, the CDR3 is TGCAGCGTTGCTATCGGGACAGGGGTAGAAAAACTGTTTTTT.

At least ten counts were recorded for this clone. The chain employs TRBV11-2 and TRBJ1-1; D unresolved. Germline-derived CDR1 and CDR2 are SGHAT and FQNNGV. V lost 1 base, J lost 4 bases, and 10 bases lay in between. The CDR3 loop spans 14 amino acids. CDR3: CASSLGGVGTEAFF. Here the CDR3 DNA reads TGTGCCAGCAGCTTAGGGGGAGTGGGCACTGAAGCTTTCTTT.

This clone was observed at least ten times. The chain joins TRBV13 to TRBJ1-1, with 9 bases fitting TRBD1. The V gene's germline CDR1 is PRHDT and CDR2 FYEKMQ (reference sequence). The J segment lost 0 bases and the V segment lost 5 bases, leaving 4 bases of the junction unmatched. The CDR3 contains 15 residues. The CDR3 sequence is CASSKGTGLNTEAFF. CDR3 coding DNA: TGTGCCAGCAGCAAGGGGACAGGGCTGAACACTGAAGCTTTCTTT.

This clone was counted ten times or more. The chain couples TRBV29-1 to TRBJ2-1; TRBD2 agrees at 11 bases. CDR1 and CDR2 (germline): SQVTM, ANQGSEA. The CDR3 contains 17 residues. V lost 8 bases and J lost 0; bases outside the gene matches: 12. As DNA, the CDR3 is TGCAGCACTACCGGGGCTAGCGGGGGGAGCTCCTACAATGAGCAGTTCTTC. Translation gives CSTTGASGGSSYNEQFF.

This clone was found many times. The J gene is TRBJ2-5, the V gene TRBV9, with 7 bases lining up with TRBD1. J gave up 4 bases and V 4 bases, and 4 bases lay outside the gene matches. Germline CDR1 and CDR2: SGDLS and YYNGEE. The CDR3 has 13 residues. The CDR3 region is CASSPRTGETQYF. CDR3 sequence (DNA): TGTGCCAGCAGCCCGCGGACAGGAGAGACCCAGTACTTC. Full variable domain (missing parts from reference TRBV9 and TRBJ2-5): DSGVTQTPKHLITATGQRVTLRCSPRSGDLSVYWYQQSLDQGLQFLIQYYNGEERAKGNILERFSAQQFPDLHSELNLSSLELGDSALYFCASSPRTGETQYFGPGTRLLVL.

This clone was observed many times. The chain couples TRBV19 to TRBJ1-6; perhaps TRBD1 as D (5 bases). Germline CDR1 reads LNHDA; CDR2 reads SQIVND (reference sequence). Trimming cost V 10 bases and J 3 bases, with 16 bases left between them. CDR3 length equals 15 residues. The CDR3 DNA follows: TGTGCCACCTCGGGGGGTCTGGGCTATAATTCACCCCTCCACTTT. Amino acids: CATSGGLGYNSPLHF.

This clone was observed at least ten times. CDR3 sequence (DNA): TGTGCCACCGAGGACAGGTCCTATGGCTACACCTTC. Its translation: CATEDRSYGYTF. The chain uses TRBV19 and TRBJ1-2; the match to TRBD1 covers 7 bases. This CDR3 region has 12 residues. The germline CDR1 and CDR2 sequences are LNHDA and SQIVND (reference sequence). Trimming at V came to 10 bases and at J to 4 bases, leaving 6 bases not matched to a gene. The full variable domain, its missing parts supplied by reference TRBV19 and TRBJ1-2, is DGGITQSPKYLFRKEGQNVTLSCEQNLNHDAMYWYRQDPGQGLRLIYYSQIVNDFQKGDIAEGYSVSREKKESFPLTVTSAQKNPTAFYLCATEDRSYGYTFGSGTRLTVV.

This clone appeared many times. The chain has TRBV10-3 and TRBJ2-1; TRBD2 matches 14 bases. Germline CDR1 is ENHRY and CDR2 is SYGVKD. The CDR3 runs 14 residues. V trimming: 8 bases; J trimming: 8 bases; junction bases outside the gene matches: 5. The CDR3 reads CAIGGTSGSYEQFF. The CDR3 DNA follows: TGTGCCATCGGGGGGACTAGCGGGAGCTATGAGCAGTTCTTC.

This clone appeared many times. This rearrangement joins TRBV18 to TRBJ2-5; 7 positions agree with TRBD1. Unmatched junction bases numbered 5, after V lost 3 bases and J lost 4 bases. CDR1 is KGHSH and CDR2 is LQKENI in the germline V gene. The CDR3 runs 14 residues. This CDR3 reads CASSPMGQRETQYF. The DNA of the CDR3 is TGTGCCAGCTCACCGATGGGACAGCGAGAGACCCAGTACTTC. The full variable domain, rest sourced from reference TRBV18 and TRBJ2-5, is NAGVMQNPRHLVRRRGQEARLRCSPMKGHSHVYWYRQLPEEGLKFMVYLQKENIIDESGMPKERFSAEFPKEGPSILRIQQVVRGDSAAYFCASSPMGQRETQYFGPGTRLLVL.

In this sample, this clone turned up many times. The chain uses TRBV19 and TRBJ1-1; 12 bases line up with TRBD1. Looked up from germline, CDR1 is LNHDA and CDR2 is SQIVND (reference sequence). The CDR3 is 17 residues long. V lost 5 bases, J lost 0 bases, and 7 bases stayed unmatched. This CDR3 reads CASSSRDRGLLNTEAFF. CDR3 nucleotide sequence: TGTGCCAGTAGTTCCCGGGACAGGGGGCTTTTGAACACTGAAGCTTTCTTT. Using reference TRBV19 and TRBJ1-1 for the parts outside the CDR3, the full variable domain is DGGITQSPKYLFRKEGQNVTLSCEQNLNHDAMYWYRQDPGQGLRLIYYSQIVNDFQKGDIAEGYSVSREKKESFPLTVTSAQKNPTAFYLCASSSRDRGLLNTEAFFGQGTRLTVV.